The 20 T cell receptor beta chains given below trace back to one sample, sequenced in a study of OX40 agonist ivuxolimab in advanced cancers. The library was made by the immunoSEQ multiplex PCR assay. Here the immuneACCESS table is served through TCRdb, limited to in-frame sequences with V and J called. Missing clones are a known gap in these copies; in checked studies unresolved V genes cover under half, and the rest lacks a known reason. This sample lists some 45,000 clones; approximately 91% were detected once. Approximately 18% of the sample is in the top ten clones. The material sequenced was CD4+ or CD8+ T cells sorted from blood, taken in a trial of the OX40 agonist ivuxolimab. The source of these receptors is an adult with an advanced solid tumor such as melanoma, head and neck, liver or kidney cancer.

This chain links TRBV27 with TRBJ2-5, with D possibly TRBD2 on 6 matching bases. CDR1 and CDR2 from the germline V gene are MNHEY and SMNVEV (reference sequence). The length of the CDR3 is 15 residues. V was shortened by 8 bases and J by 5 bases, with 21 bases between the two germline ends. The CDR3 bases are TGTGCCAGCGGAGGACTACCCCTTCTTTTCGAGACCCAGTACTTC. It is translated as CASGGLPLLFETQYF.

The chain carries TRBV13 and TRBJ2-2; D is undetermined. The CDR3 has 14 residues. V shed 5 bases and J shed 4 bases, with 11 bases lying between them. CDR1 and CDR2 (germline): PRHDT, FYEKMQ (reference sequence). CDR3 loop: CASSPWQITGELFF. In DNA, the CDR3 is TGTGCCAGCAGCCCATGGCAGATCACCGGGGAGCTGTTTTTT.

This clone showed up just once. V usage is TRBV27 and J usage is TRBJ2-7, with 13 positions matching TRBD2. The CDR3 consists of 15 residues. The ends lost 5 bases at V and 4 bases at J; junction bases unmatched: 5. Germline-derived CDR1 and CDR2 are MNHEY and SMNVEV (reference sequence). CDR3 sequence: CASSETGLAGYEQYF. DNA of the CDR3: TGTGCCAGCAGTGAGACGGGACTAGCGGGATACGAGCAGTACTTC.

The chain has TRBV11-1 and TRBJ1-4, with D possibly being TRBD1 (5 bases). CDR1 SGHAT and CDR2 FQDESV come from the germline V gene (reference sequence). Trimming removed 6 bases at V and 5 bases at J, with 10 bases between. This CDR3 is 13 amino acids long. The CDR3 bases are TGTGCCAGCAGGCAAGAGGGGAATGAAAAACTGTTTTTT. Translated: CASRQEGNEKLFF.

The chain combines TRBV28 with TRBJ1-1; D may be TRBD1 (6 bases). The CDR3 is made up of 13 amino acids. Trimming left V 2 bases short and J 10 bases short, with 14 bases between. In germline, CDR1 is MDHEN, CDR2 SYDVKM. The CDR3 DNA sequence: TGTGCCAGCAGTTTACAGGGGTCGGCCATAGCTTTCTTT. Translated, it gives CASSLQGSAIAFF.

The chain couples TRBV4-1 to TRBJ2-5; D may be TRBD1 or TRBD2 (6 bases each). The DNA end is more similar to TRBJ2-7, so the J call may be wrong. CDR3 size: 15 residues. Germline loops: CDR1 MGHRA, CDR2 YSYEKL. The CDR3 bases are TGCGCCAGCAGCCAAGTTCCGGGGGCGGCCTACGAGCAGTACTTC. It specifies CASSQVPGAAYEQYF.

The V gene is TRBV28, the J gene TRBJ2-1; 7 nucleotides align to TRBD2. Germline V gene data show CDR1 as MDHEN and CDR2 as SYDVKM. The CDR3 contains 15 residues. Trimming at V came to 8 bases and at J to 8 bases, leaving 15 bases not matched to a gene. CDR3 protein: CASDTSRGVLDEQFF. CDR3 nucleotide sequence: TGTGCCAGCGACACGTCCCGGGGGGTGTTGGATGAGCAGTTCTTC.

The chain recombines TRBV5-5 with TRBJ2-4, with 11 positions matching TRBD2. This CDR3 has 14 amino acids. Germline CDR1 is SGHKS and CDR2 is YYEKEE (reference sequence). V gave up 3 bases and J gave up 6 bases; unmatched junction bases: 2. The CDR3 loop is CASSSGTSGNIQYF. The CDR3 region has the DNA TGTGCCAGCAGCTCCGGGACTAGCGGAAACATTCAGTACTTC.

This CDR3 reads CASSQEQMNTEAFF. In nucleotides, the CDR3 is TGCGCCAGCAGCCAAGAACAAATGAACACTGAAGCTTTCTTT. The chain recombines TRBV4-1 with TRBJ1-1; D gene unclear. Germline V gene sequence: CDR1 MGHRA, CDR2 YSYEKL. Deletions cut 0 bases from V and 0 bases from J, with 5 bases between. There are 14 residues in the CDR3.

The chain combines TRBV9 with TRBJ2-1; tentatively, D is TRBD1 (6 bases). This CDR3 contains 13 residues. V was pared by 4 bases and J by 7 bases, with 12 bases between. The germline V gene encodes CDR1 SGDLS and CDR2 YYNGEE. The CDR3 reads CASSPRTENEQFF. CDR3 DNA: TGTGCCAGCAGCCCACGGACAGAAAATGAGCAGTTCTTC. Full variable domain (rest looked up from reference TRBV9 and TRBJ2-1): DSGVTQTPKHLITATGQRVTLRCSPRSGDLSVYWYQQSLDQGLQFLIQYYNGEERAKGNILERFSAQQFPDLHSELNLSSLELGDSALYFCASSPRTENEQFFGPGTRLTVL.

The chain carries TRBV7-6 and TRBJ2-7; the D call may be TRBD1 or TRBD2 (5 bases each). Between the trimmed V and J ends, which lost 1 base and 3 bases, there was a span of 7 bases. This CDR3 region has 13 residues. Germline loops: CDR1 SGHVS, CDR2 FNYEAQ. CDR3 amino acids: CASSLGGIYEQYF. CDR3 coding DNA: TGTGCCAGCAGCTTAGGGGGGATCTACGAGCAGTACTTC.

This chain uses TRBV27 with TRBJ1-1; a possible D gene is TRBD1 (5 bases). The CDR3 covers 13 residues. Trimming took 2 bases from V and 7 from J, leaving 11 bases between them. Per germline, CDR1 MNHEY and CDR2 SMNVEV (reference sequence). In DNA, the CDR3 is TGTGCCAGCAGTTTACTTGGGGCAGTTGAAGCTTTCTTT. This codes for CASSLLGAVEAFF.

The V and J genes are TRBV29-1 and TRBJ2-7; 16 bases map to TRBD2. The CDR3 extends over 15 amino acids. CDR1 is SQVTM, CDR2 ANQGSEA, per germline. After removal of 3 bases from V and 5 bases from J, the junction contained 4 bases not matched to a gene. This chain's CDR3 is CSVDGGLAGGDEQYF. In DNA, the CDR3 is TGCAGCGTTGACGGGGGACTAGCGGGAGGGGACGAGCAGTACTTC.

This sequence joins TRBV13 and TRBJ2-2, with a possible D match to TRBD1 (6 bases). Between the trimmed V and J ends, which lost 3 bases and 6 bases, there was a span of 20 bases. CDR3 length: 17 residues. The germline CDR1 and CDR2 sequences are PRHDT and FYEKMQ (reference sequence). In nucleotides, the CDR3 is TGTGCCAGCAGCTTGGAGATGGACGGACAGTGGGCCGGGGAGCTGTTTTTT. It is translated as CASSLEMDGQWAGELFF.

The chain uses TRBV28 and TRBJ2-5; 9 bases are a match to TRBD1. With V trimmed by 2 bases and J by 5 bases, 3 bases remained unmatched. This CDR3 comprises 14 residues. Germline V gives CDR1 MDHEN, CDR2 SYDVKM. The CDR3 nucleotides read TGTGCCAGCAGTTTAGTAACAGGGGGCGAGACCCAGTACTTC. Its translation is CASSLVTGGETQYF.

Details on this clone: At one end the junction does not follow the germline gene, possibly because of a read error. In the same sample, other DNA sequences code for this CDR3. The chain joins TRBV6-5 to TRBJ2-5, with a weak D call TRBD1 (7 bases). Germline loops: CDR1 MNHEY, CDR2 SVGAGI. The CDR3 contains 13 residues. CDR3 DNA sequence: TGTGCCAGCAGTGACTCAGGGGGGGAGACCCAGTACTTC. This gives the protein CASSDSGGETQYF.

The genes are TRBV30 and TRBJ2-7, with 7 bases lining up with TRBD2. The length of the CDR3 is 14 residues. Unmatched junction bases numbered 7, after V lost 1 base and J lost 4 bases. Germline V gives CDR1 GTSNPN, CDR2 SVGIG (reference sequence). As DNA, the CDR3 is TGTGCCTGGAGTGATCGGACTAGGACGTACGAGCAGTACTTC. This translates into CAWSDRTRTYEQYF.

This sequence joins TRBV5-6 and TRBJ2-5; D remains ambiguous. The CDR3 runs 15 residues. Per the germline V gene, CDR1 is SGHDT and CDR2 is YYEEEE. V was clipped by 0 bases and J by 1 base, with 10 bases between them. DNA of the CDR3: TGTGCCAGCAGCTTGGACTGGAGCTTCCAAGAGACCCAGTACTTC. As protein: CASSLDWSFQETQYF.

The CDR3: CASSPSYYGYTF. The CDR3 nucleotides read TGTGCCAGCAGCCCCTCCTACTATGGCTACACCTTC. The genes are TRBV7-9 and TRBJ1-2; D is uncertain. The CDR3 runs to 12 residues. Trimming removed 5 bases from V and 3 bases from J, with 7 bases in between. Germline V gene data show CDR1 as SEHNR and CDR2 as FQNEAQ (reference sequence).

This rearrangement joins TRBV5-4 to TRBJ2-3, with D unresolved. Germline CDR1 SGHNT, CDR2 YYREEE (reference sequence). The CDR3 extends over 15 amino acids. V lost 2 bases and J lost 0, with 10 bases in between. The CDR3, as DNA: TGTGCCAGCAGCTTAAGACCGACTAGCACAGATACGCAGTATTTT. Translated, it gives CASSLRPTSTDTQYF.